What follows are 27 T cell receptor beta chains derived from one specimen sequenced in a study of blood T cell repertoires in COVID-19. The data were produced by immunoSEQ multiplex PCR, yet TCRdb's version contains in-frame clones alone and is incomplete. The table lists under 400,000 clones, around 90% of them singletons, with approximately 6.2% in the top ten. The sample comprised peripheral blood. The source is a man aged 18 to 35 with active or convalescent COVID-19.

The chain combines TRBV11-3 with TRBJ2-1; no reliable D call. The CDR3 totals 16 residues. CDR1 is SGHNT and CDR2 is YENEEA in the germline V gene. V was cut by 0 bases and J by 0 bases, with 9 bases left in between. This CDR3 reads CASSLDPYNSYNEQFF. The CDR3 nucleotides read TGTGCCAGCAGCTTAGATCCCTATAACTCCTACAATGAGCAGTTCTTC.

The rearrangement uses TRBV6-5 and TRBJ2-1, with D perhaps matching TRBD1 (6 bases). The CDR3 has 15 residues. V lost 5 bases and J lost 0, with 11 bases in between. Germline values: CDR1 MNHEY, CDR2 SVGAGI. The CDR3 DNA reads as TGTGCCAGCAGTCGGGACACAACCTCCTACAATGAGCAGTTCTTC. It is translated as CASSRDTTSYNEQFF.

The CDR3 sequence: CASSPVGYPGQHNYGYTF. The CDR3 nucleotides are TGCGCCAGCAGCCCAGTGGGTTACCCGGGACAGCATAACTATGGCTACACCTTC. The chain couples TRBV4-3 to TRBJ1-2; 7 positions match TRBD1. This CDR3 comprises 18 residues. In germline, CDR1 is LGHNA, CDR2 YSLEER. V was pared by 4 bases and J by 1 base, with 15 bases of the junction left unmatched.

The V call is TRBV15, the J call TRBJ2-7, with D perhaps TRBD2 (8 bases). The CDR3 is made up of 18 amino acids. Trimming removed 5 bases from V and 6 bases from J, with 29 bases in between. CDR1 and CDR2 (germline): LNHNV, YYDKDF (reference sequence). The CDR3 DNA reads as TGTGCCACCAGCCTTTACAGGGGATTTGGGGAGCGGGAGTTCGAGCAGTACTTC. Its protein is CATSLYRGFGEREFEQYF.

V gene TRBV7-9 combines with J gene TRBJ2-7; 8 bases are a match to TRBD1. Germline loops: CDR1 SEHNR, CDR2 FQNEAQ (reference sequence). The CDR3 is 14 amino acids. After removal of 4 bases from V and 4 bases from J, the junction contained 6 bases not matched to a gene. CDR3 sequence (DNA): TGTGCCAGCAGCTGGCAGGGGGCAAGGTACGAGCAGTACTTC. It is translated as CASSWQGARYEQYF.

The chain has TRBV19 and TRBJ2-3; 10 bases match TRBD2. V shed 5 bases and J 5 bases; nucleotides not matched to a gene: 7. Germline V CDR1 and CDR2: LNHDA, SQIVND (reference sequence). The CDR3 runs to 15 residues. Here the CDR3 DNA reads TGTGCCAGTAGTCTTCTAACTAGCGGGAAAGATACGCAGTATTTT. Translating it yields CASSLLTSGKDTQYF. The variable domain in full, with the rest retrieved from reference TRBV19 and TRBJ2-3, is DGGITQSPKYLFRKEGQNVTLSCEQNLNHDAMYWYRQDPGQGLRLIYYSQIVNDFQKGDIAEGYSVSREKKESFPLTVTSAQKNPTAFYLCASSLLTSGKDTQYFGPGTRLTVL.

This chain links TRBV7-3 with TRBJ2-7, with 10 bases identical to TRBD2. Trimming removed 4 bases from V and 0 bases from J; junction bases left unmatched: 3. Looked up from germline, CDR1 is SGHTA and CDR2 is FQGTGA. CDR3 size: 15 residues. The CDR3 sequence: CASSSTSGTSYEQYF. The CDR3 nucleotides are TGTGCCAGCAGCTCAACTAGCGGGACCTCCTACGAGCAGTACTTC.

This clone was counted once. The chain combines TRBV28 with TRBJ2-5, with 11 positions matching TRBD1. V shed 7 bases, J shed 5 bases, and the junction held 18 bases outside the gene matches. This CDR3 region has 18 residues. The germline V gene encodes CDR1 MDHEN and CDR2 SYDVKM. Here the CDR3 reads CASTYIGQGAQGGETQYF. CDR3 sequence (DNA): TGTGCCAGCACCTATATCGGACAGGGGGCGCAGGGTGGGGAGACCCAGTACTTC.

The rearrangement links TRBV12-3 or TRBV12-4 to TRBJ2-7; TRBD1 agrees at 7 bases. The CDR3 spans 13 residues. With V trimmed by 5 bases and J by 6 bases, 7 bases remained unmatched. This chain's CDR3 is CASSDQTGFEQYF. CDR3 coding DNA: TGTGCCAGCAGTGACCAGACAGGGTTCGAGCAGTACTTC.

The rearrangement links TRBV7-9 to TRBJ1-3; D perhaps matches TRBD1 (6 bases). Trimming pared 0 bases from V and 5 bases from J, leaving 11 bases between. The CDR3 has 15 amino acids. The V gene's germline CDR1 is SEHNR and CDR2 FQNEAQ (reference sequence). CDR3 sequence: CASSLAGTRRNTIYF. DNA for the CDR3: TGTGCCAGCAGCTTAGCCGGGACAAGGCGAAACACCATATATTTT.

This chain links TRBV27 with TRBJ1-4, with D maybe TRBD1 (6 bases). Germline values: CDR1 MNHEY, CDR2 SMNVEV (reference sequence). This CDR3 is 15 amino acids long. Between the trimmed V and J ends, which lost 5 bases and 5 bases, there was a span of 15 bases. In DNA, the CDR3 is TGTGCCAGCAGTCTACAGGCAGGGGCAAATGAAAAACTGTTTTTT. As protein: CASSLQAGANEKLFF.

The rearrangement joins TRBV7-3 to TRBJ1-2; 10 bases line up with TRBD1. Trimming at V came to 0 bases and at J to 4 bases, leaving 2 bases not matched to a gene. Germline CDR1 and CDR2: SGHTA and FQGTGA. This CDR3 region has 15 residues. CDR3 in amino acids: CASSLTGDRGYGYTF. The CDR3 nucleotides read TGTGCCAGCAGCTTAACGGGGGACAGGGGCTATGGCTACACCTTC. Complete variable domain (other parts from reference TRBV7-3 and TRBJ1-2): GAGVSQTPSNKVTEKGKYVELRCDPISGHTALYWYRQSLGQGPEFLIYFQGTGAADDSGLPNDRFFAVRPEGSVSTLKIQRTERGDSAVYLCASSLTGDRGYGYTFGSGTRLTVV.

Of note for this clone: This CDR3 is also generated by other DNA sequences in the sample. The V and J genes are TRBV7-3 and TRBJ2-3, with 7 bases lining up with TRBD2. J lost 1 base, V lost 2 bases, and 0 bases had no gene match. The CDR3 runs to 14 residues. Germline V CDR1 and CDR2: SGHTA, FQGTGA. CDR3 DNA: TGTGCCAGCAGCTTAGCGGGGGGCACAGATACGCAGTATTTT. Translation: CASSLAGGTDTQYF.

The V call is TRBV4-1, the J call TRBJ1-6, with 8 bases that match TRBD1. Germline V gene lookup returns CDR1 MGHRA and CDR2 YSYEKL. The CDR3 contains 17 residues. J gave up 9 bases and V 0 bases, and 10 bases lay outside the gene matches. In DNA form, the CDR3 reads TGCGCCAGCAGCCAAGATCCCCTCCAGGGGGCAGCTTCACCCCTCCACTTT. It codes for CASSQDPLQGAASPLHF.

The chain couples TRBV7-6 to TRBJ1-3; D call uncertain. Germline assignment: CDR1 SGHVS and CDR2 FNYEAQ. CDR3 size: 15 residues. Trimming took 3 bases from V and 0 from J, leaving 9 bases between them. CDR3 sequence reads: CASSFRRNSGNTIYF. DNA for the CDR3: TGTGCCAGCAGCTTCCGGAGAAACTCTGGAAACACCATATATTTT.

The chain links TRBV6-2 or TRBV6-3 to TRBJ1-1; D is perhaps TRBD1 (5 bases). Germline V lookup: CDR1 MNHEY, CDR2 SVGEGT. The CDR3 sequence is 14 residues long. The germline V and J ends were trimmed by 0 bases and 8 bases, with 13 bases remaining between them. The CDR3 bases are TGTGCCAGCAGTTACTCGCCGGCAGGGCAAGAAGCTTTCTTT. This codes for CASSYSPAGQEAFF.

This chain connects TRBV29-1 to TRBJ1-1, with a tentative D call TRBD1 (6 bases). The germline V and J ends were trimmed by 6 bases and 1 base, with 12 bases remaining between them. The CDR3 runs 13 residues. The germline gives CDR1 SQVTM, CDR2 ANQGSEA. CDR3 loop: CSVQNRENTEAFF. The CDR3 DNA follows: TGCAGCGTCCAAAACAGGGAGAACACTGAAGCTTTCTTT.

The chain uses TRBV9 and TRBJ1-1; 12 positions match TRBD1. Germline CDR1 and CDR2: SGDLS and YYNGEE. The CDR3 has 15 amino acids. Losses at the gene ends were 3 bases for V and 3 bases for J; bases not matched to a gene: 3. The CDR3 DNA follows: TGTGCCAGCAGCGCGAGGGACAGGGGGCACACTGAAGCTTTCTTT. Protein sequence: CASSARDRGHTEAFF.

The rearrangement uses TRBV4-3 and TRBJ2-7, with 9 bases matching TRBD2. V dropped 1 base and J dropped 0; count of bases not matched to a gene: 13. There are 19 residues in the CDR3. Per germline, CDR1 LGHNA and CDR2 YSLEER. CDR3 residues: CASSQGGASGMATSYEQYF. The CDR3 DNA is TGCGCCAGCAGCCAAGGCGGCGCTAGCGGGATGGCTACCTCCTACGAGCAGTACTTC.

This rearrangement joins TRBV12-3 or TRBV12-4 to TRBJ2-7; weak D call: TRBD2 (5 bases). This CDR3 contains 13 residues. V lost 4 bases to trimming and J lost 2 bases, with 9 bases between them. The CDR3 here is CASSYGITYEQYF. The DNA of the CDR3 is TGTGCCAGCAGTTACGGGATTACCTACGAGCAGTACTTC.

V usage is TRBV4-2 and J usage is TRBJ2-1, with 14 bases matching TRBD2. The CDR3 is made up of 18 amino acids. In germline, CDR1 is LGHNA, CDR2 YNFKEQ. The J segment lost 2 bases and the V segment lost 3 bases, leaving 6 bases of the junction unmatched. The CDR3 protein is CASSHQTSGRGTYNEQFF. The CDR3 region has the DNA TGTGCCAGCAGCCACCAGACTAGCGGGAGGGGAACCTACAATGAGCAGTTCTTC.

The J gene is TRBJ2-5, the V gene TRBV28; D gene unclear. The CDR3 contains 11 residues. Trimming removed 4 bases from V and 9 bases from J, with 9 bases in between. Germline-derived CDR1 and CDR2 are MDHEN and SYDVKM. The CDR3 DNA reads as TGTGCCAGCAGTTCTACGATGGCCCAGTACTTC. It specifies CASSSTMAQYF.

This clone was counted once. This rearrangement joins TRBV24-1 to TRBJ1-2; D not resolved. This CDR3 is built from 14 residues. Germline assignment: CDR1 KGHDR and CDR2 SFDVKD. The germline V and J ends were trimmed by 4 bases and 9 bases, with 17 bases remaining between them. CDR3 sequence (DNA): TGTGCCACCAGTGACACGGCAGGCCGCGATCGCTACACCTTC. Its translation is CATSDTAGRDRYTF.

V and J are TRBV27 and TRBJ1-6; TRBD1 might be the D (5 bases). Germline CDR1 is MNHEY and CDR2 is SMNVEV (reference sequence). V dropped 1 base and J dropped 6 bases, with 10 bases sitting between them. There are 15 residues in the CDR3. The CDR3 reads CASSLFDRSNSPLHF. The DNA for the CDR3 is TGTGCCAGCAGTTTATTCGACAGAAGTAATTCACCCCTCCACTTT.

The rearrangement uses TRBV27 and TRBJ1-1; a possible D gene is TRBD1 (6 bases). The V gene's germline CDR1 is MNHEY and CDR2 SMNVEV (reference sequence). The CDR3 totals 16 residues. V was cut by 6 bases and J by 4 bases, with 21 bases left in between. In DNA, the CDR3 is TGTGCCAGCAGGGACAGTGGATATTTAACTGGCACTGAAGCTTTCTTT. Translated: CASRDSGYLTGTEAFF.

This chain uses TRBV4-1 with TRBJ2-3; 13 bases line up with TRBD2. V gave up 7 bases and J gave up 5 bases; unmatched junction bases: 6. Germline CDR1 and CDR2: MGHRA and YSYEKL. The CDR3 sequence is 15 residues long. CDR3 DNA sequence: TGCGCCAGCAACAGACTAGCGGGAGGAGAAGATACGCAGTATTTT. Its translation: CASNRLAGGEDTQYF.

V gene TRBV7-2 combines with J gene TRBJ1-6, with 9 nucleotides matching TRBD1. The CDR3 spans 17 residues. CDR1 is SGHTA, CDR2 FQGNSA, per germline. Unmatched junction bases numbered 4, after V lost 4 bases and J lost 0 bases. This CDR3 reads CASSYRGPSSYNSPLHF. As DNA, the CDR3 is TGTGCCAGCAGCTACAGGGGGCCGAGCTCCTATAATTCACCCCTCCACTTT.